Shown below are 7 T cell receptor beta chains from a single sample sequenced in a study of cytomegalovirus exposure and HLA in healthy donors. 60 Vbeta and 13 Jbeta primers were used in PCR. Using immunoSEQ multiplex PCR, the repertoire was profiled, and TCRdb retains in-frame clones only, with some absent. The sample shows 99,000 or so clones, more than 60% of them seen only once. Sequenced input: PBMCs. The source is a young man in good health and CMV-seronegative.

The V call is TRBV6-1, the J call TRBJ2-2; 10 nucleotides agree with TRBD1. Germline V gene data show CDR1 as MNHNS and CDR2 as SASEGT. J was trimmed by 6 bases and V by 3 bases; bases with no gene match: 7. The CDR3 length is 16 residues. This chain's CDR3 is CASSDRQGALPGELFF. For the CDR3, the DNA is TGTGCCAGCAGTGATAGACAGGGGGCGCTTCCCGGGGAGCTGTTTTTT.

The chain employs TRBV7-2 and TRBJ1-1, with 9 bases fitting TRBD1. With 6 bases clipped from V and 5 bases from J, the junction kept 4 bases outside the gene matches. This CDR3 is built from 13 residues. Germline V CDR1 and CDR2: SGHTA, FQGNSA. CDR3 region: CASSYRGRTEAFF. The CDR3, as DNA: TGTGCCAGCAGTTACAGGGGGCGGACTGAAGCTTTCTTT.

V gene TRBV6-6 combines with J gene TRBJ2-5, with D maybe TRBD2 (5 bases). This CDR3 spans 14 amino acids. CDR1 MNHNY and CDR2 SVGAGI come from the germline V gene (reference sequence). V gave up 5 bases and J gave up 5 bases, with 15 bases separating them. The CDR3 loop is CASSKGLEAETQYF. For the CDR3, the DNA is TGTGCCAGCAGTAAAGGACTCGAGGCGGAGACCCAGTACTTC.

The chain is built from TRBV18 and TRBJ1-5, with 7 nucleotides matching TRBD1. CDR3 length: 13 residues. Trimming cost V 6 bases and J 5 bases; bases outside gene matches: 4. Germline-derived CDR1 and CDR2 are KGHSH and LQKENI. CDR3 region: CASSRDSDQPQHF. The CDR3 DNA follows: TGTGCCAGCTCTCGGGACAGCGATCAGCCCCAGCATTTT.

This chain links TRBV5-1 with TRBJ2-5, with a possible D match to TRBD1 (5 bases). CDR3 size: 16 residues. Germline V gene lookup returns CDR1 SGHRS and CDR2 YFSETQ. The V end lost 4 bases, the J end lost 3 bases, and 19 bases lay between the germline ends. As DNA, the CDR3 is TGCGCCAGCAGCAGAGGATTGGCAGGGATTGAAGAGACCCAGTACTTC. Amino acids: CASSRGLAGIEETQYF.

The chain employs TRBV19 and TRBJ2-1, with 14 bases matching TRBD2. V trimming: 10 bases; J trimming: 8 bases; junction bases outside the gene matches: 10. Germline V gives CDR1 LNHDA, CDR2 SQIVND (reference sequence). CDR3 length: 15 residues. CDR3 sequence: CATTGTSGRWDEQFF. CDR3 in DNA: TGTGCCACTACCGGGACTAGCGGGAGATGGGATGAGCAGTTCTTC.

This clone has a single count. This sequence joins TRBV5-4 and TRBJ2-7; 12 bases fit TRBD1. The CDR3 sequence is 14 residues long. Germline assignment: CDR1 SGHNT and CDR2 YYREEE (reference sequence). Unmatched junction bases numbered 4, after V lost 4 bases and J lost 5 bases. As DNA, the CDR3 is TGTGCCAGCAGCGGGGACAGGGGGCATAACGAGCAGTACTTC. Protein: CASSGDRGHNEQYF.